This TCR beta chain was recorded in a study of blood T cell repertoires in COVID-19. Study background: There were acute and convalescent COVID-19 samples, and they came from the United States, Italy and Spain. Sample material is recorded as cDNA or gDNA derived from T cells, B-cell-depleted T cells, or PBMCs.

TCRdb's table, derived via immunoSEQ multiplex PCR, lists solely in-frame clones and lacks some. The sample lists over 150,000 clones; around nine tenths were seen once. The receptor's source is a woman in her 70s with COVID-19, enrolled during active disease. Sequenced material: peripheral blood.

The CDR3: CASSLDGGGQETQYF. CDR3 bases: TGTGCCAGCAGCTTAGATGGCGGGGGCCAAGAGACCCAGTACTTC. The chain carries TRBV13 and TRBJ2-5, with TRBD2 matching over 7 bases. The CDR3 covers 15 residues. Germline CDR1 reads PRHDT; CDR2 reads FYEKMQ (reference sequence). Trimming took 1 base from V and 1 from J; bases not matched to a gene: 3.